The source of this T cell receptor beta chain is a study of T cells after yellow fever vaccination (dated by TCRdb to between 2018 and 2020). About the study as a whole: The SMART-Seq v4 Ultra Low Input RNA kit was used to prepare libraries from fractions with low cell numbers. Blood samples were taken at several timepoints before and after primary and secondary immunization, and bulk PBMC replicates and cell subsets were isolated. Two healthy male donors, one aged 18 to 29 and one aged 30 to 40 years, were included in the cohort. To follow T-cell clones before and after both primary and booster YFV17D yellow fever vaccination, bulk TCR alpha and beta repertoires underwent longitudinal sequencing. The study at large found these results: After the booster, most clones that had expanded after primary vaccination were detected again (roughly 96% of CD4 and around 88% of CD8), suggesting broad maintenance of memory. Computational filtering was required because FACS-sorted repertoires could contain abundant contaminating clonotypes from the bulk population. Compared with the primary T-cell response, the secondary T-cell response was faster but weaker, reaching its peak on day 5 rather than on day 15. A small share of clonotypes was detected in both CD4 and CD8 compartments, with the overlap likely arising from convergent recombination. Because only two donors were included in the study, the extent to which the findings can be generalized is limited.

In light of the paper, this sample's treatment or condition label describes: live attenuated yellow fever vaccine strain. Two biological replicates of bulk PBMCs were collected at each blood-draw timepoint. PBMCs were isolated from peripheral blood using a standard Ficoll-Paque protocol. RNA was extracted with TriZol from bulk PBMCs, CD4 and CD8 fractions, and dextramer-positive and dextramer-negative fractions. This clonotype turned up a few times. Its antigen target is currently unknown. Per-nucleotide qualities are absent, and no much larger clonotype sits a single base away. TCR cDNA was synthesized by 5'RACE template switching, which introduced a universal primer site and unique molecular identifiers. cDNA synthesis was primed from both the TCR alpha and TCR beta constant segments. Library amplification used two PCR steps, and the second PCR step added sample barcodes and sequencing adapters. Sequencing of the libraries was done on either Illumina HiSeq 2500 (2x100 bp) or NovaSeq (2x150 bp). On the study's bioinformatics: MIGEC handled demultiplexing of reads and collapsing into UMI consensus sequences, while MiXCR performed V(D)J alignment. Vaccine-responding clonotypes were identified with edgeR using replicate PBMC samples, with FDR below 0.01 and a log2 fold change above 5 up to day 15 being required. Bulk clonotypes were assigned CD4 or CD8 identity according to which sequenced CD4 or CD8 repertoire held them at higher abundance. TCRdb applied fastp at Q25 and MiXCR to the public reads, then kept only in-frame beta chains. Rows merge per CDR3 protein into single entries with the most common DNA and genes. Here the V and J calls rest on TCRdb's processing, not on the authors' analysis. The sample table shows around 350,000 distinct CDR3 sequences, and approximately 5.7% are seen once. The ten top clones hold approximately 16% of the sample.

The source material was PBMCs, sampled 5 days after the yellow fever booster vaccination. This TCR came from a man aged 25-40 years who received the YFV17D yellow fever vaccine.

The sequenced DNA: TGCGCCAGCAGCTTGCGGGGTTTCGATGAGCAGTTCTTC. It encodes CASSLRGFDEQFF. The chain employs TRBV10-1 and TRBJ2-1; tentative D gene TRBD2, with 6 bases matching. Deletion took 6 bases off V and 8 bases off J, with a span of 14 bases between the germline ends. The CDR3, from cysteine to phenylalanine, totals 13 residues. Of all the DNA, just the CDR3 is kept, 39 bases in frame from base 1. CDR1 WNHNN and CDR2 SYGVQD were looked up in the germline V gene (reference sequence).